The T cell receptor (beta chain) described here comes from a study of radiotherapy plus CTLA-4 blockade in lung cancer. Study at large: Among patients, over 15% showed objective responses, and 25% to 35% had disease control. Study results and caveats: Reported findings show early blood T cell clone dynamics, with interferon-beta, best predicted response.

Concerning this clone itself: What it binds is unknown.

CDR1 and CDR2 from the germline V gene are SGHTA and FQGNSA. With 3 bases removed from V and 3 bases from J, the gap between germline ends came to 9 bases. The CDR3 has 14 residues. Participants had chemo-refractory metastatic non-small-cell lung cancer and were treated with focal radiation plus ipilimumab CTLA-4 blockade. Assay: immunoSEQ multiplex PCR; the TCRdb copy retains only in-frame clones and omits some. Of approximately 40,000 clones in the sample, around 77% are singletons; the top ten hold about 2.7%. The V call is TRBV7-2, the J call TRBJ2-1; a weak D match, TRBD2 (5 bases). Sample: peripheral blood, taken from a patient treated with radiotherapy plus ipilimumab. The sequence derives from a human donor with non-small cell lung cancer whose response to radiotherapy plus ipilimumab could not be evaluated. The CDR3 sequence: CASSFPRGYNEQFF. CDR3 nucleotides: TGTGCCAGCAGCTTCCCCCGGGGCTACAATGAGCAGTTCTTC. The complete variable domain, with remaining parts taken from reference TRBV7-2 and TRBJ2-1, reads GAGVSQSPSNKVTEKGKDVELRCDPISGHTALYWYRQSLGQGLEFLIYFQGNSAPDKSGLPSDRFSAERTGGSVSTLTIQRTQQEDSAVYLCASSFPRGYNEQFFGPGTRLTVL.